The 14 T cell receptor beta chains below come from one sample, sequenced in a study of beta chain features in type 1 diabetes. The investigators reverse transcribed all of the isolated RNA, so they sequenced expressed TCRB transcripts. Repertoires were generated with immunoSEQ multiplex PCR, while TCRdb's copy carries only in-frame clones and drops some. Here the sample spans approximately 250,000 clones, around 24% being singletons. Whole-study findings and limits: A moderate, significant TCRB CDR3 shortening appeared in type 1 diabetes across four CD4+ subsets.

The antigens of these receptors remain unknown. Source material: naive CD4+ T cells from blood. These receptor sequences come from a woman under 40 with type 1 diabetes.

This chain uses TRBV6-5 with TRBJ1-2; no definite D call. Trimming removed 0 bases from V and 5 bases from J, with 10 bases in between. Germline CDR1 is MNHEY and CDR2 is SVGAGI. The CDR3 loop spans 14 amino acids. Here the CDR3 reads CASSYSASYYGYTF. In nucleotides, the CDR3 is TGTGCCAGCAGTTACTCCGCCAGTTATTATGGCTACACCTTC.

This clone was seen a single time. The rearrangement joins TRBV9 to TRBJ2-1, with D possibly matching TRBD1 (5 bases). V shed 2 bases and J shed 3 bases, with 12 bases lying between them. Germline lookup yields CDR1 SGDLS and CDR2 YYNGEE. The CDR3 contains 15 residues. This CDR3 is CASSVRSDNYNEQFF. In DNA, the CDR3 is TGTGCCAGCAGCGTTCGCTCGGACAACTACAATGAGCAGTTCTTC.

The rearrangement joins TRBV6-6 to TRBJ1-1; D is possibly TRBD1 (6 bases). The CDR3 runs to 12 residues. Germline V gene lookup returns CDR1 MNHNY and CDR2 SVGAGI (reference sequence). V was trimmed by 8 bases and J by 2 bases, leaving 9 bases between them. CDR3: CASGRGNTEAFF. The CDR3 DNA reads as TGTGCCAGCGGCAGGGGTAACACTGAAGCTTTCTTT.

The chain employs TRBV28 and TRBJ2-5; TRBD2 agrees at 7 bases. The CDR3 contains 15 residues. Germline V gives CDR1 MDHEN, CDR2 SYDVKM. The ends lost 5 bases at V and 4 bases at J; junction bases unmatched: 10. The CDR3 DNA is TGTGCCAGCAGTGAACATATGGGGAGGGGAGAGACCCAGTACTTC. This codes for CASSEHMGRGETQYF.

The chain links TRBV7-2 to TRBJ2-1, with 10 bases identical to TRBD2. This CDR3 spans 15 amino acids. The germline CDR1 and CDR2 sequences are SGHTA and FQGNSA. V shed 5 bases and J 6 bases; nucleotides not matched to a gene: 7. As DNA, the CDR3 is TGTGCCAGCAGCAAAATAGCGGGAGGACCCAATGAGCAGTTCTTC. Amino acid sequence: CASSKIAGGPNEQFF.

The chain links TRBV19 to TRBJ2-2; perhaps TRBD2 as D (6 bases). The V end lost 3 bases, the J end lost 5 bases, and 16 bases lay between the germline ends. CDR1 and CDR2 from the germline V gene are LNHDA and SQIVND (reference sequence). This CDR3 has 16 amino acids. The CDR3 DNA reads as TGTGCCAGTAGTATCCAAGGGACTCCGGGGACCGGGGAGCTGTTTTTT. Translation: CASSIQGTPGTGELFF.

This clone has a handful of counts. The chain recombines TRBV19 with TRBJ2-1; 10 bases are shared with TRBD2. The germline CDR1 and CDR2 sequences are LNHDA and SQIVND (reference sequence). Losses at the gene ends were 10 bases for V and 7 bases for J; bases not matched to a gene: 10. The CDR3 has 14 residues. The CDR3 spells CATRPSGSNNEQFF. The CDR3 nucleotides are TGTGCCACCAGGCCTAGCGGGAGCAATAATGAGCAGTTCTTC.

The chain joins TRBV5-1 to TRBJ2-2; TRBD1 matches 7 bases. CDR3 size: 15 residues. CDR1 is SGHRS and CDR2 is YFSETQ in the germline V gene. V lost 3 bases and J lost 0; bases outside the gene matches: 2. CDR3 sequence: CASSSGTANTGELFF. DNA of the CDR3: TGCGCCAGCAGCTCCGGGACAGCGAACACCGGGGAGCTGTTTTTT. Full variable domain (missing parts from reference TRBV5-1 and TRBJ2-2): KAGVTQTPRYLIKTRGQQVTLSCSPISGHRSVSWYQQTPGQGLQFLFEYFSETQRNKGNFPGRFSGRQFSNSRSEMNVSTLELGDSALYLCASSSGTANTGELFFGEGSRLTVL.

The CDR3, as DNA: TGTGCCAGCAGCTGGACTAGCGGGAGATGGCACGAGCAGTACTTC. Encoded protein: CASSWTSGRWHEQYF. V usage is TRBV11-2 and J usage is TRBJ2-7; 13 bases agree with TRBD2. Looked up from germline, CDR1 is SGHAT and CDR2 is FQNNGV. The V segment lost 4 bases and the J segment 5 bases; nucleotides outside the gene matches: 5. This CDR3 spans 15 amino acids.

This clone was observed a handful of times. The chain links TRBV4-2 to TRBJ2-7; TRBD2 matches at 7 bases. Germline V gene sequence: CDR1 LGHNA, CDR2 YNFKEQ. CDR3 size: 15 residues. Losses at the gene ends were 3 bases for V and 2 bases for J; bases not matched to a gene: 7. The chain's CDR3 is CASSHGASGTYEQYF. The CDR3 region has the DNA TGTGCCAGCAGCCACGGAGCTAGCGGAACCTACGAGCAGTACTTC.

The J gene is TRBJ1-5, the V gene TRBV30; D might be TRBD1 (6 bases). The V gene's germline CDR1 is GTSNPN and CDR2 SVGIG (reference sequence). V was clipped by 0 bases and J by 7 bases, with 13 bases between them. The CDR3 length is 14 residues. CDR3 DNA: TGTGCCTGGAGTGTTGGGGGCGCAGGGCAGCCCCAGCATTTT. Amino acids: CAWSVGGAGQPQHF.

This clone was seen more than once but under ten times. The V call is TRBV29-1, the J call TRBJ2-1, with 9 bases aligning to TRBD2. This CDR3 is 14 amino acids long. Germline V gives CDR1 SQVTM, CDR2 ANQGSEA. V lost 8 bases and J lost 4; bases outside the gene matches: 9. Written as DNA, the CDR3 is TGCAGCACCCCGCCTAGCGGGGCATACAATGAGCAGTTCTTC. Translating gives CSTPPSGAYNEQFF.

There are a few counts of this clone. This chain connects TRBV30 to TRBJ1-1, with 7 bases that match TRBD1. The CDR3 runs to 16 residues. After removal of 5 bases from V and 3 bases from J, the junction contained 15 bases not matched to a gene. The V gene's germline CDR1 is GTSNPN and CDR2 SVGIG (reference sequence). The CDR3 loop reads CAWAPGQGVWDTEAFF. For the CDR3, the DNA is TGTGCCTGGGCCCCCGGGCAGGGGGTATGGGACACTGAAGCTTTCTTT.

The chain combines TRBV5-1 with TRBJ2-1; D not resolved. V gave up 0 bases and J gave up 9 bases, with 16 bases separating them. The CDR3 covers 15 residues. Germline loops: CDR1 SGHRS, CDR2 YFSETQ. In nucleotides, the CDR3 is TGCGCCAGCAGCTTGGCCTCGGCGCTCGGAGCTGAGCAGTTCTTC. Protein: CASSLASALGAEQFF. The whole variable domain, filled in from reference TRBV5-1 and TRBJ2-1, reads KAGVTQTPRYLIKTRGQQVTLSCSPISGHRSVSWYQQTPGQGLQFLFEYFSETQRNKGNFPGRFSGRQFSNSRSEMNVSTLELGDSALYLCASSLASALGAEQFFGPGTRLTVL.